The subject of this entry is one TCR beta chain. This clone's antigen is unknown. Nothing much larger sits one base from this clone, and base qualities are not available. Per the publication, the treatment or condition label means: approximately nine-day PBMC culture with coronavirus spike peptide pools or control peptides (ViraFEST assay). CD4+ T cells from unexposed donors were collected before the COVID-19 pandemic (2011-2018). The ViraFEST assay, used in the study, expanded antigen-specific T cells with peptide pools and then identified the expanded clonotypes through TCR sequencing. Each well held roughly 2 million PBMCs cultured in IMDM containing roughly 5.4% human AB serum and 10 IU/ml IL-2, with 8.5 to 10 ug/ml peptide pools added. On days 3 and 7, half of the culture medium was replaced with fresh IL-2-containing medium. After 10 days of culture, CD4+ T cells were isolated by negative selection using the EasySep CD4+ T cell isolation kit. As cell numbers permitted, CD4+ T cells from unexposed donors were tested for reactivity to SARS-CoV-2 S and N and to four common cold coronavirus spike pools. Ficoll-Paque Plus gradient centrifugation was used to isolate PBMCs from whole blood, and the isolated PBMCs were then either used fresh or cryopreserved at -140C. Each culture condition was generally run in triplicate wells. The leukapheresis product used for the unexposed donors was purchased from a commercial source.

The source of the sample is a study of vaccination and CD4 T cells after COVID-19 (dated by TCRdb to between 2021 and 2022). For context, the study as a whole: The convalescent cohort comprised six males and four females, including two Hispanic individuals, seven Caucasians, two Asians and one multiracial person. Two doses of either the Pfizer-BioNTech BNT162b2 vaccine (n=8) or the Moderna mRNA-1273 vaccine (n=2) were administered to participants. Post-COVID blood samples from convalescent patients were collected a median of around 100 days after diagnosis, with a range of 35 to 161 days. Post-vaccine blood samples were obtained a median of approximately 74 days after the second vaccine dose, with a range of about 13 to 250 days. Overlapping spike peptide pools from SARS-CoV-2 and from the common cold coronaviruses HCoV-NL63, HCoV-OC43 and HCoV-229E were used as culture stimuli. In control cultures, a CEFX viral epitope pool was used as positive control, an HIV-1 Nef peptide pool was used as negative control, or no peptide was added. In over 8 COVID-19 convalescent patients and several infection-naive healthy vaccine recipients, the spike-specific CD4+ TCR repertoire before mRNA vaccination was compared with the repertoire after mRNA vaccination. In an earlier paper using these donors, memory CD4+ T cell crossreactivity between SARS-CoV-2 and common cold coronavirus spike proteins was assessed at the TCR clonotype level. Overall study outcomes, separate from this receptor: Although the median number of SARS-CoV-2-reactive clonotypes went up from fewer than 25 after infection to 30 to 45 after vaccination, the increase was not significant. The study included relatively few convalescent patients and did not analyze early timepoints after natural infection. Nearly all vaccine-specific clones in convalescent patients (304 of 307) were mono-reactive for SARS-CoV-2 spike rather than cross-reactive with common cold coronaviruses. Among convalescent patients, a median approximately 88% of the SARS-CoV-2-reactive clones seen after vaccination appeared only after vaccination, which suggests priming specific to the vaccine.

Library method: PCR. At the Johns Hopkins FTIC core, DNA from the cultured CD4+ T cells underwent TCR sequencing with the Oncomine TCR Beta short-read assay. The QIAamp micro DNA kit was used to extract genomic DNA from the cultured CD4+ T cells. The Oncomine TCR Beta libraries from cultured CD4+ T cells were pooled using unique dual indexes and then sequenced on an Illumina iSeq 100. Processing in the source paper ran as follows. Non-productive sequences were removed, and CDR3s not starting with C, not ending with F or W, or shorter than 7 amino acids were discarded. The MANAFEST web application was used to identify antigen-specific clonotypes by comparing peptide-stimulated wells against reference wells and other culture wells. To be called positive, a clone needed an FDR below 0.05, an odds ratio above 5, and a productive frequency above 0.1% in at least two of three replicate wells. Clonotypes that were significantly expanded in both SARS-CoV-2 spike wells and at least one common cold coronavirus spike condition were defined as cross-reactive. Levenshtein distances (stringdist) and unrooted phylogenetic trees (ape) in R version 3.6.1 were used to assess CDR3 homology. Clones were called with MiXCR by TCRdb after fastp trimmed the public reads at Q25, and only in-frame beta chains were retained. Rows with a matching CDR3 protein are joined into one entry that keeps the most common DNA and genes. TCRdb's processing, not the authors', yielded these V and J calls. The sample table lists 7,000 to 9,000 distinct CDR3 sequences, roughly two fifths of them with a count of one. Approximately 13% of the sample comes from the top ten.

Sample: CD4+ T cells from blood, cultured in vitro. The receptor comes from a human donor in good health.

The DNA is TGTGCCAGCAGTGGGCAGGCGGTCGAGCAGTACTTC. It codes for CASSGQAVEQYF. The rearranged segments are TRBV2 and TRBJ2-7; there is no confident call for the D gene. The CDR3 sequence holds 12 residues, the cysteine and phenylalanine included. Here the CDR3 DNA is all that survives: 36 bases in frame from base 1. Per the germline V gene, SNHLY is the CDR1 and FYNNEI is the CDR2. At the junction V is shortened by 4 bases and J by 6 bases, with 10 bases in between.